Listed below are T cell receptor beta chains from one sample, sequenced in a study of T cell responses to AZD1222 COVID-19 vaccine. The repertoire was sequenced with immunoSEQ multiplex PCR; TCRdb's copy has only in-frame clones and lacks some. The sample includes 120,000 to 150,000 clones, roughly 89% of them seen just once. Sample: peripheral blood, taken on day 0 of AZD1222 vaccination. The receptors stem from an adult in good health. The CDR3 runs from the conserved cysteine through the conserved F or W. D genes are given only for firm matches. The size entry is marked missing in some rows and otherwise reads once, few, many or a size class.

CDR3 DNA: TGTGCCAGCTCCCCTTTCGCAGAGGGAGGGACAGATACGCAGTATTTT; CDR3 protein: CASSPFAEGGTDTQYF; V gene: TRBV18; J gene: TRBJ2-3; clone size: -; D gene: TRBD2
CDR3 DNA: TGTGCCAGCTCACCTCAACAGGGGCGAGCCGGGGAGCTGTTTTTT; CDR3 protein: CASSPQQGRAGELFF; V gene: TRBV18; J gene: TRBJ2-2; clone size: once; D gene: TRBD1
CDR3 DNA: TGTGCCAGCAGCCAAGGGGGAACTAGAACCCAGTACTTC; CDR3 protein: CASSQGGTRTQYF; V gene: TRBV4-2; J gene: TRBJ2-5; clone size: -; D gene: -
CDR3 DNA: TGTGCCAGCAGTTTAGGGGGACAGGGGTTCGTCTACACCTTC; CDR3 protein: CASSLGGQGFVYTF; V gene: TRBV28; J gene: TRBJ1-2; clone size: -; D gene: TRBD1
CDR3 DNA: TGTGCCAGCAGACTAGCGGGGGGGCGCGAGCAGTACTTC; CDR3 protein: CASRLAGGREQYF; V gene: TRBV27; J gene: TRBJ2-7; clone size: -; D gene: TRBD2
CDR3 DNA: TGTGCCAGCATGGGGGTACCTTATAATTCACCCCTCCACTTT; CDR3 protein: CASMGVPYNSPLHF; V gene: TRBV6-5; J gene: TRBJ1-6; clone size: -; D gene: -
CDR3 DNA: TGTGCCAGCAGTCCCGACAGAAATCAGCCCCAGCATTTT; CDR3 protein: CASSPDRNQPQHF; V gene: TRBV27; J gene: TRBJ1-5; clone size: -; D gene: -
CDR3 DNA: TGTGCCACCTTAGACAGAACCTCGCTGGGGGAGCAGTACTTC; CDR3 protein: CATLDRTSLGEQYF; V gene: TRBV10-3; J gene: TRBJ2-7; clone size: once; D gene: -
CDR3 DNA: TGTGCCAGCATTCCGCTGGGGACCCTCCGAAGCGAGCAGTACTTC; CDR3 protein: CASIPLGTLRSEQYF; V gene: TRBV28; J gene: TRBJ2-7; clone size: -; D gene: -
CDR3 DNA: TGCGCCAGCAGGCAGGACGGAGATCAGCCCCAGCATTTT; CDR3 protein: CASRQDGDQPQHF; V gene: TRBV10-2; J gene: TRBJ1-5; clone size: -; D gene: -
CDR3 DNA: TGTGCCAGCAGCATTGGAGCGGACGGGCCCCAGCATTTT; CDR3 protein: CASSIGADGPQHF; V gene: TRBV5-8; J gene: TRBJ1-5; clone size: -; D gene: -
CDR3 DNA: TGTGCCAGCAGCCAAACGATTTATGGCTACACCTTC; CDR3 protein: CASSQTIYGYTF; V gene: TRBV3-1/TRBV3-2; J gene: TRBJ1-2; clone size: -; D gene: -
CDR3 DNA: TGTGCCAGCAGTTTATGGGGCCACCCGAGGGGCTACACCTTC; CDR3 protein: CASSLWGHPRGYTF; V gene: TRBV28; J gene: TRBJ1-2; clone size: once; D gene: -
CDR3 DNA: TGTGCCAGTAGGATCCCCAAAGGGACAGAGACCTACGAGCAGTACTTC; CDR3 protein: CASRIPKGTETYEQYF; V gene: TRBV19; J gene: TRBJ2-7; clone size: -; D gene: TRBD1